Shown below are 5 T cell receptor beta chains from a single sample sequenced in a study of cytomegalovirus exposure and HLA in healthy donors. Vbeta (60) and Jbeta (13) primers were used in the PCR. The table came from immunoSEQ multiplex PCR; TCRdb's copy has only in-frame clones and leaves some out. The sample comprises 85,000 to 130,000 clones, about a tenth of which are singletons, and 5.8% rests with the top ten. The sample comprised PBMCs. These receptors all stem from a man aged 40-49 years in good health and CMV-seropositive.

The chain couples TRBV4-2 to TRBJ2-7, with 12 bases identical to TRBD2. The germline gives CDR1 LGHNA, CDR2 YNFKEQ. J gave up 0 bases and V 2 bases, and 2 bases lay outside the gene matches. The CDR3 is made up of 16 amino acids. CDR3 nucleotide sequence: TGTGCCAGCAGCCAACTAGCGGGAGGGAGCTCCTACGAGCAGTACTTC. Protein sequence: CASSQLAGGSSYEQYF.

This chain links TRBV28 with TRBJ1-5, with TRBD1 identical over 7 bases. Per the germline V gene, CDR1 is MDHEN and CDR2 is SYDVKM. The ends lost 11 bases at V and 6 bases at J; junction bases unmatched: 13. The CDR3 is 14 amino acids. The CDR3, as DNA: TGTGCCTCCTCCCAGGGGGTCGTTGGTCAGCCCCAGCATTTT. Amino acid sequence: CASSQGVVGQPQHF.

The chain links TRBV29-1 to TRBJ2-5, with 12 bases fitting TRBD2. This CDR3 spans 19 amino acids. Germline V gene data show CDR1 as SQVTM and CDR2 as ANQGSEA. J was trimmed by 5 bases and V by 3 bases; bases with no gene match: 19. CDR3 sequence reads: CSVEFLTSGRVRGVETQYF. CDR3 nucleotides: TGCAGCGTTGAGTTCTTGACTAGCGGGAGAGTTAGGGGCGTTGAGACCCAGTACTTC.

The CDR3 nucleotides are TGTGCCAGCAGAACCGGGACAGGGTTTGGCTACACCTTC. Translating gives CASRTGTGFGYTF. This chain connects TRBV6-5 to TRBJ1-2; TRBD1 aligns across 9 bases. The trim removed 6 bases at V and 7 bases at J, leaving 6 bases unmatched. Per germline, CDR1 MNHEY and CDR2 SVGAGI. The CDR3 is made up of 13 amino acids.

The DNA for the CDR3 is TGTGCCAGCAGATTTAGACTAGCGGGATTATACGAGCAGTACTTC. Translating it yields CASRFRLAGLYEQYF. The V and J genes are TRBV6-1 and TRBJ2-7; 11 positions agree with TRBD2. The trim removed 6 bases at V and 4 bases at J, leaving 8 bases unmatched. The CDR3 is 15 residues long. Per germline, CDR1 MNHNS and CDR2 SASEGT.